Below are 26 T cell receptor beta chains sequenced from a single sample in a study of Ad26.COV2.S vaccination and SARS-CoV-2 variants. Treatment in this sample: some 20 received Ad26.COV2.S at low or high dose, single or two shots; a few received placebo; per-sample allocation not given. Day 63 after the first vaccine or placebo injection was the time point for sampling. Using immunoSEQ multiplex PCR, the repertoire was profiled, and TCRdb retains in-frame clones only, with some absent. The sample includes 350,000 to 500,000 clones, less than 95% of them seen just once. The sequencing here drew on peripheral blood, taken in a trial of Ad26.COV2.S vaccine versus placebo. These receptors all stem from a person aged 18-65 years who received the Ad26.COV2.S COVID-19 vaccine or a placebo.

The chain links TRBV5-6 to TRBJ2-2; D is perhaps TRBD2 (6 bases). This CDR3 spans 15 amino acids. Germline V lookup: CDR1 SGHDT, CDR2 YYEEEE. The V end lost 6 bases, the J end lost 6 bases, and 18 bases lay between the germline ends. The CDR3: CASTPGKAGPGELFF. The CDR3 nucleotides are TGTGCCAGCACCCCCGGCAAAGCGGGTCCCGGGGAGCTGTTTTTT.

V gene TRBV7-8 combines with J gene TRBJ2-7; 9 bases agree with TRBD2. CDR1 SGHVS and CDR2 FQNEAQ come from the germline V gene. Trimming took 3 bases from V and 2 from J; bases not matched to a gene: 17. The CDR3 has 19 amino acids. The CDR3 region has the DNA TGTGCCAGCAGCTTGGAGAGGATAGCGGGAGTAACCGGGACCTACGAGCAGTACTTC. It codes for CASSLERIAGVTGTYEQYF.

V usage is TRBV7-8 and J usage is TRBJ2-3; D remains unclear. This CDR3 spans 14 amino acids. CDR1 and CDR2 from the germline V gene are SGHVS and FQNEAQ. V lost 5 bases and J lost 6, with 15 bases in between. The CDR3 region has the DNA TGTGCCAGCAGCAAAGCTAGGATGCGGGATACGCAGTATTTT. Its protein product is CASSKARMRDTQYF.

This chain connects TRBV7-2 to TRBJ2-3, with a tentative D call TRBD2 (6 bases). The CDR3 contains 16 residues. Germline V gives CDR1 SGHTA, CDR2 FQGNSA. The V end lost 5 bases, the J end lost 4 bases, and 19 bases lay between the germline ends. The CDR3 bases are TGTGCCAGCAGCCCCTTGGGCCAGATAGCGGCAGATACGCAGTATTTT. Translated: CASSPLGQIAADTQYF.

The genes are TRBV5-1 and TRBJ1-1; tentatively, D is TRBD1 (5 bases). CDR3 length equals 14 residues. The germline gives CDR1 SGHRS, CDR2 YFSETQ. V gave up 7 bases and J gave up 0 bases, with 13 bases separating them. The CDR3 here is CASSRREMNTEAFF. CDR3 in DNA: TGCGCCAGCTCACGCAGGGAAATGAACACTGAAGCTTTCTTT.

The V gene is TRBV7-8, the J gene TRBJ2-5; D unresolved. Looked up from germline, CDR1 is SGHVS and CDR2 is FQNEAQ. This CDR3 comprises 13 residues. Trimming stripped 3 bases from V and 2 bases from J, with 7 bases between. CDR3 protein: CASSLGVQETQYF. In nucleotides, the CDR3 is TGTGCCAGCAGCTTGGGCGTGCAAGAGACCCAGTACTTC. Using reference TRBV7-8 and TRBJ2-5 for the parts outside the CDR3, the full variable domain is GAGVSQSPRYKVAKRGQDVALRCDPISGHVSLFWYQQALGQGPEFLTYFQNEAQLDKSGLPSDRFFAERPEGSVSTLKIQRTQQEDSAVYLCASSLGVQETQYFGPGTRLLVL.

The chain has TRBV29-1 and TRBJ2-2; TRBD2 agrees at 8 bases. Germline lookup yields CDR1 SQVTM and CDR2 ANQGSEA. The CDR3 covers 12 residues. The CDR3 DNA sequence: TGCAGTGGAGGACTAGCCTCTGGGGAGCTGTTTTTT. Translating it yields CSGGLASGELFF.

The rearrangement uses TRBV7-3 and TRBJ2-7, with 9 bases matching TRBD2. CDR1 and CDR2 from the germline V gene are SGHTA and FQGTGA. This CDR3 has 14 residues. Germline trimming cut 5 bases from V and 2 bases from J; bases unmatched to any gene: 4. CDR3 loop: CASSQAGGPYEQYF. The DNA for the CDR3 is TGTGCCAGCAGCCAAGCGGGAGGACCCTACGAGCAGTACTTC.

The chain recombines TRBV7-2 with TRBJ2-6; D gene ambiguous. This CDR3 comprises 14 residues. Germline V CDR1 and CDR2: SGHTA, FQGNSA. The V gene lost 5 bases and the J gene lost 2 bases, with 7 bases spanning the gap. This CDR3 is CASSPQAGANVLTF. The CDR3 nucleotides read TGTGCCAGCAGCCCCCAAGCTGGGGCCAACGTCCTGACTTTC.

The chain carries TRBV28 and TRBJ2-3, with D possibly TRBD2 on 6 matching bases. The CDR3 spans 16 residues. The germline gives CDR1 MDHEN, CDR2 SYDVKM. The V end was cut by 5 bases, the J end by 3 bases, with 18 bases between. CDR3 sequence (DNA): TGTGCCAGCAGTCAACACCCCCCCGGGAGAACAGATACGCAGTATTTT. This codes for CASSQHPPGRTDTQYF.

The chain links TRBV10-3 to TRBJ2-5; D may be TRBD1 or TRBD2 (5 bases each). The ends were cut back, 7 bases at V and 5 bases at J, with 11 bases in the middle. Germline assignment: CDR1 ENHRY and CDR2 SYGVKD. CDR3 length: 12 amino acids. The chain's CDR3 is CAIKGDRETQYF. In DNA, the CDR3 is TGTGCCATCAAAGGGGACCGGGAGACCCAGTACTTC.

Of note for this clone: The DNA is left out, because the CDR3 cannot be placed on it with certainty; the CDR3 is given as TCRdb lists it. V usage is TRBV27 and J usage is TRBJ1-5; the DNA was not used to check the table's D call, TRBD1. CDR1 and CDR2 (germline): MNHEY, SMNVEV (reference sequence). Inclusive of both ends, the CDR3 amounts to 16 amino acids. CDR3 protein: CASSSSAGYSNQPQHF.

This chain's CDR3 is CAIGKGGTANYGYTF. For the CDR3, the DNA is TGTGCCATCGGCAAAGGGGGCACGGCTAACTATGGCTACACCTTC. V usage is TRBV10-3 and J usage is TRBJ1-2; 7 bases align to TRBD1. This CDR3 has 15 amino acids. Germline lookup yields CDR1 ENHRY and CDR2 SYGVKD. Trimming at V came to 8 bases and at J to 0 bases, leaving 9 bases not matched to a gene.

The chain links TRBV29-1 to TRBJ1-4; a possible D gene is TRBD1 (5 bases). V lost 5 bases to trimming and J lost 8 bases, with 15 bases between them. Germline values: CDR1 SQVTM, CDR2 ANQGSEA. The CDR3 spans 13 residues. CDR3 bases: TGCAGCGTTACCGGGGCCGGTGGGGAAAAACTGTTTTTT. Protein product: CSVTGAGGEKLFF. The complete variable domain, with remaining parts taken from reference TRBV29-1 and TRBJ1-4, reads SAVISQKPSRDICQRGTSLTIQCQVDSQVTMMFWYRQQPGQSLTLIATANQGSEATYESGFVIDKFPISRPNLTFSTLTVSNMSPEDSSIYLCSVTGAGGEKLFFGSGTQLSVL.

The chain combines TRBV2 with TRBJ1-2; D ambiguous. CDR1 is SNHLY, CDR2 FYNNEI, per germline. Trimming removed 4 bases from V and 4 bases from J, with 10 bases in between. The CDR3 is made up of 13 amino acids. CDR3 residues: CASSGEVGYGYTF. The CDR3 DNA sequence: TGTGCCAGCAGTGGCGAGGTTGGCTATGGCTACACCTTC.

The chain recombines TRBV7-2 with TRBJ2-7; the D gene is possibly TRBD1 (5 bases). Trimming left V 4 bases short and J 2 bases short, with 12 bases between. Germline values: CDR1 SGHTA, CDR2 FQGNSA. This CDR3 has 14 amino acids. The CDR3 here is CASSSNRRTYEQYF. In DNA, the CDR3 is TGTGCCAGCAGCTCAAACAGGCGAACCTACGAGCAGTACTTC.

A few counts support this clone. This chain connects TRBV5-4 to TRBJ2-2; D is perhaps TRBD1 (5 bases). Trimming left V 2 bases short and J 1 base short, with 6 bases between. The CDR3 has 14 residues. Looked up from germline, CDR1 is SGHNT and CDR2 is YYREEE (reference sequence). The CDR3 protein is CASSFDRNTGELFF. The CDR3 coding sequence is TGTGCCAGCAGCTTTGACAGGAACACCGGGGAGCTGTTTTTT.

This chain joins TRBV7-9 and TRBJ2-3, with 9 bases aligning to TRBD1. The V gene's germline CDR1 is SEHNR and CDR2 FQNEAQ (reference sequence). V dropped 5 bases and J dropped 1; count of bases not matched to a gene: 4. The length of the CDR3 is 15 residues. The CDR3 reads CASSRGQGRTDTQYF. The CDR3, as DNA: TGTGCCAGCAGCCGCGGACAGGGGCGCACAGATACGCAGTATTTT.

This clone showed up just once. For the CDR3, the DNA is TGCAGTGCTAGTCCCCCCGAGACAGGGAATTCACCCCTCCACTTT. Protein: CSASPPETGNSPLHF. This chain links TRBV20-1 with TRBJ1-6, with 7 bases fitting TRBD1. Trimming cost V 3 bases and J 7 bases; bases outside gene matches: 9. Germline V gene lookup returns CDR1 DFQATT and CDR2 SNEGSKA (reference sequence). This CDR3 contains 15 residues.

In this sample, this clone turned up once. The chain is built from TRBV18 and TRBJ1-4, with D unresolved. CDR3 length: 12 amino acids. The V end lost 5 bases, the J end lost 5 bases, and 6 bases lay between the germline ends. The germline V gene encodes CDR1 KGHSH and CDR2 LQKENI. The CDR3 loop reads CASSGRNEKLFF. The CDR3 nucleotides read TGTGCCAGCTCAGGCAGAAATGAAAAACTGTTTTTT.

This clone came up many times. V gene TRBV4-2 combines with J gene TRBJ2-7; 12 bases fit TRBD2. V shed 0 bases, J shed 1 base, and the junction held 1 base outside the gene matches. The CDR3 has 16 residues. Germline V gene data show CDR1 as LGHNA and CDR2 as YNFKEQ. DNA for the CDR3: TGTGCCAGCAGCCAAGAACTAGCGGGAGGTTCCTACGAGCAGTACTTC. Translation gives CASSQELAGGSYEQYF.

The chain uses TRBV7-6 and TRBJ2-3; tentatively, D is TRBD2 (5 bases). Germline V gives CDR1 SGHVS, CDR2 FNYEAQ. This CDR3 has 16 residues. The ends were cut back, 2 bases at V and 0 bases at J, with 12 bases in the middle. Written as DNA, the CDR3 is TGTGCCAGCAGCTTAAGCCCGGGCGGGAGCACAGATACGCAGTATTTT. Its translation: CASSLSPGGSTDTQYF.

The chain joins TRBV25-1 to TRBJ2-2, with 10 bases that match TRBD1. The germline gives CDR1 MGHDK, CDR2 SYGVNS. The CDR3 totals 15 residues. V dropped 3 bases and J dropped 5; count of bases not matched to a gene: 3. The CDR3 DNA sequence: TGTGCCAGCAGTGACTGGACAGGGGGGACCGGGGAGCTGTTTTTT. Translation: CASSDWTGGTGELFF.

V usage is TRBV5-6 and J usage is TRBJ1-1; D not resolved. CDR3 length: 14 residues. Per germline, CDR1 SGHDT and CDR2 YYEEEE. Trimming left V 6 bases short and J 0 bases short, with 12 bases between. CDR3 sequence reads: CASILSNLNTEAFF. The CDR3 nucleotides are TGTGCCAGCATACTGAGTAACCTGAACACTGAAGCTTTCTTT.

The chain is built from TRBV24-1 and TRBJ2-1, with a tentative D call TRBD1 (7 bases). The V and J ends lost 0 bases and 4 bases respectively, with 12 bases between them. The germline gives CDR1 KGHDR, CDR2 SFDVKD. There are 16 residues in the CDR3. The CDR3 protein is CATSDLAGGSYNEQFF. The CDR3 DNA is TGTGCCACCAGTGATTTGGCAGGGGGGTCGTACAATGAGCAGTTCTTC.

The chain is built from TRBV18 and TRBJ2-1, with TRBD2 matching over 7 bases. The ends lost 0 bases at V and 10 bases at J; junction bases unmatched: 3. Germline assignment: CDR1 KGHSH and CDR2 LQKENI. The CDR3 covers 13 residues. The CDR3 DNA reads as TGTGCCAGCTCACCACCGGCGGGGGACGAGCAGTTCTTC. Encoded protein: CASSPPAGDEQFF. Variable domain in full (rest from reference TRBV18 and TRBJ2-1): NAGVMQNPRHLVRRRGQEARLRCSPMKGHSHVYWYRQLPEEGLKFMVYLQKENIIDESGMPKERFSAEFPKEGPSILRIQQVVRGDSAAYFCASSPPAGDEQFFGPGTRLTVL.